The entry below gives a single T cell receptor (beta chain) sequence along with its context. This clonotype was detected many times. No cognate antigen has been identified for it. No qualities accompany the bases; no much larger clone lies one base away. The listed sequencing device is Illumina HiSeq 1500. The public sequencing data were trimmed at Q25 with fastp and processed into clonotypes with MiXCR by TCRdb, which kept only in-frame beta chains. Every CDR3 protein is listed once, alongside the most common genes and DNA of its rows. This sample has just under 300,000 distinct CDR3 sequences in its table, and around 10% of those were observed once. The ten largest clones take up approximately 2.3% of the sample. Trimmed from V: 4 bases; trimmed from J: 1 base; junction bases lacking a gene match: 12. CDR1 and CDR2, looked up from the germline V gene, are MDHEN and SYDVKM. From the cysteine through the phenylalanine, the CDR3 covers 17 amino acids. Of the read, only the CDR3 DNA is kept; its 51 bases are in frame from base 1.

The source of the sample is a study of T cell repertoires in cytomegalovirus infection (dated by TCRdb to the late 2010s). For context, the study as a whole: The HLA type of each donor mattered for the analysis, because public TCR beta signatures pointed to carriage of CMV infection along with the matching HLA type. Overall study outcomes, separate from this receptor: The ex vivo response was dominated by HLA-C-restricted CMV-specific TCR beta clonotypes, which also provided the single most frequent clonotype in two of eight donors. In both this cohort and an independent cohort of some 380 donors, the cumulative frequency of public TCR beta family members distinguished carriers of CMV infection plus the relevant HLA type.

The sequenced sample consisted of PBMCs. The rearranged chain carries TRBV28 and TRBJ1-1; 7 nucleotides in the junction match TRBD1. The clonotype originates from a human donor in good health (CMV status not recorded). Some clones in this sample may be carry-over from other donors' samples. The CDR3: CASSSPPTGVRNTEAFF. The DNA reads TGTGCCAGCAGTTCACCCCCAACAGGGGTAAGGAACACTGAAGCTTTCTTT.